Below, one T cell receptor beta chain is given with its context. Antigen specificity is unknown. Focal radiation was given together with CTLA-4 blockade (ipilimumab) to patients with chemo-refractory metastatic non-small-cell lung cancer. This CDR3 is built from 15 residues. V lost 1 base and J 6 bases, leaving 12 bases between the germline ends. The germline CDR1 and CDR2 sequences are SGHNT and YENEEA. The data derive from a study of radiotherapy plus CTLA-4 blockade in lung cancer. The overall study: Objective response was observed in more than 15% of patients, and disease control in just over 30%. Points from the study as a whole: In blood, TCR clones derived from the tumor expanded after radiotherapy plus ipilimumab.

Assay used: immunoSEQ multiplex PCR; TCRdb lists only in-frame clones, some missing. The data show 90,000 to 100,000 clones, approximately 72% seen once. The clonotype originates from a human donor with non-small cell lung cancer who had a partial response to radiotherapy plus ipilimumab. Some clones in this sample may be carry-over from other donors' samples. Sequencing used peripheral blood, obtained from a patient treated with radiotherapy plus ipilimumab. J is TRBJ2-2 and V is TRBV11-3; possibly TRBD2 for D (6 bases). This chain's CDR3 is CASSLGLPGAGELFF. The CDR3 nucleotides read TGTGCCAGCAGCTTAGGTTTGCCGGGAGCCGGGGAGCTGTTTTTT.